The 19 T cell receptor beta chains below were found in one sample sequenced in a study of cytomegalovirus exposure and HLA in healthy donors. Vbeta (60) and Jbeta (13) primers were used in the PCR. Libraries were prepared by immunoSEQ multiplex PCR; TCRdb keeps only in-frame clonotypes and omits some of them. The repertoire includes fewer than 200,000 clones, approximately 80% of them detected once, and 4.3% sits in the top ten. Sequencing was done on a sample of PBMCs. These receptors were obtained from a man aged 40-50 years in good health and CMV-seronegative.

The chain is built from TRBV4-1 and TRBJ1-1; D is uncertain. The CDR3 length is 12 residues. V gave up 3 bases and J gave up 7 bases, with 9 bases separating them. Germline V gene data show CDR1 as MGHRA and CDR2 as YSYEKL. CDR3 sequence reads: CASSHTGVEAFF. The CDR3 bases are TGCGCCAGCAGCCACACCGGGGTTGAAGCTTTCTTT.

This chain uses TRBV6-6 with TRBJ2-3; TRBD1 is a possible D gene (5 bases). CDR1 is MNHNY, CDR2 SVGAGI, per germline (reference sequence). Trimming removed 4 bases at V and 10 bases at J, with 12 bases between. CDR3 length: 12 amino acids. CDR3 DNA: TGTGCCAGCAGTTTCCAGGGCGGAGCGCAGTATTTT. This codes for CASSFQGGAQYF.

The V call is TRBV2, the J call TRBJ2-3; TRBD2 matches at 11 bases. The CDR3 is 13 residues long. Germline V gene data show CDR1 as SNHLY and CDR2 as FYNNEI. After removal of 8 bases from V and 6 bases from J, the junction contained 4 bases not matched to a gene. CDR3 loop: CASLAGGVDTQYF. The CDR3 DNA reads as TGTGCCAGCTTAGCGGGGGGGGTGGATACGCAGTATTTT.

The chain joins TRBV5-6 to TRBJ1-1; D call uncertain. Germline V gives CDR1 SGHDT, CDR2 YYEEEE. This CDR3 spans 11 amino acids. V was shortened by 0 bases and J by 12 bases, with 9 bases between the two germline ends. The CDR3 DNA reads TGTGCCAGCAGCTTGGAAACGGACTCTTTCTTT. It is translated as CASSLETDSFF.

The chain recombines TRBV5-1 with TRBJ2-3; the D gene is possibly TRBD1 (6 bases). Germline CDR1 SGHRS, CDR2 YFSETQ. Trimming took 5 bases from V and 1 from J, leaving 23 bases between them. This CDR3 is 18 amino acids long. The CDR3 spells CASSSPPGRGAGTDTQYF. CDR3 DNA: TGCGCCAGCAGTTCTCCCCCTGGCAGGGGCGCCGGCACAGATACGCAGTATTTT.

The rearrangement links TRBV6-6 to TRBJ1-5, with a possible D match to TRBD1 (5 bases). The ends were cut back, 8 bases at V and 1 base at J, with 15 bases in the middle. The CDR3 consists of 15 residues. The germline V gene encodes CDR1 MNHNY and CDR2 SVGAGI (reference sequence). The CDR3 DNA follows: TGTGCCAGCTCCATCGGGGGAGGGAGCAATCAGCCCCAGCATTTT. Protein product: CASSIGGGSNQPQHF.

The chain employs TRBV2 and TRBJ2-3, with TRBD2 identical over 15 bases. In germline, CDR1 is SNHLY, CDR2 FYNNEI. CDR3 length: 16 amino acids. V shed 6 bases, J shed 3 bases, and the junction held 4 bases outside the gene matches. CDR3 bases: TGTGCCAGCAGCGGTGGGACTAGCGGGGGGACAGATACGCAGTATTTT. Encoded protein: CASSGGTSGGTDTQYF.

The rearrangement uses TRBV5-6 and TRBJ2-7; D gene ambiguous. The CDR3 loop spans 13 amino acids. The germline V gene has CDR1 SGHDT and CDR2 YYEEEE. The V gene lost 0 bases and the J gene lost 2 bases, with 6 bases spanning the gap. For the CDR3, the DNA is TGTGCCAGCAGCTTGGCGGGTCCCTACGAGCAGTACTTC. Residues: CASSLAGPYEQYF. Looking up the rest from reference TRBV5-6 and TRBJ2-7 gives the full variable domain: DAGVTQSPTHLIKTRGQQVTLRCSPKSGHDTVSWYQQALGQGPQFIFQYYEEEERQRGNFPDRFSGHQFPNYSSELNVNALLLGDSALYLCASSLAGPYEQYFGPGTRLTVT.

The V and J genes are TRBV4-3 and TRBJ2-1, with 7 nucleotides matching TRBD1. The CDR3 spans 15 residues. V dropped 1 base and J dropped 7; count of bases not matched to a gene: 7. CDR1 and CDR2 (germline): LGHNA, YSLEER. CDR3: CASSQVAPQGNEQFF. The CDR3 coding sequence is TGCGCCAGCAGCCAAGTGGCCCCACAGGGGAATGAGCAGTTCTTC.

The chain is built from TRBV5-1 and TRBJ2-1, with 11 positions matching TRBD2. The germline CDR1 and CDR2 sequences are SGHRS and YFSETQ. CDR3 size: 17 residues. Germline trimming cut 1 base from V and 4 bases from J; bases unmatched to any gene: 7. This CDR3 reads CASSLLISGGGYNEQFF. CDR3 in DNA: TGCGCCAGCAGCTTGCTCATTAGCGGGGGGGGGTACAATGAGCAGTTCTTC.

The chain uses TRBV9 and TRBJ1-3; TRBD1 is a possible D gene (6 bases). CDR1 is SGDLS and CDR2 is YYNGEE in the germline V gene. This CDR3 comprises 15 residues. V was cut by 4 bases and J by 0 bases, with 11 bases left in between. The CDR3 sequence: CASSRTADSGNTIYF. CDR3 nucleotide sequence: TGTGCCAGCAGCAGGACAGCGGACTCTGGAAACACCATATATTTT.

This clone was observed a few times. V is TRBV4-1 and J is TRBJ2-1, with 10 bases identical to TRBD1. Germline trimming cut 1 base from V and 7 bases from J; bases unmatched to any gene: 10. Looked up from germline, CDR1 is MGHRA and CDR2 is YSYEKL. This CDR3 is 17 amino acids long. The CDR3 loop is CASSQVRTGGVDNEQFF. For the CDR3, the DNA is TGCGCCAGCAGCCAAGTTAGGACAGGGGGAGTGGATAATGAGCAGTTCTTC.

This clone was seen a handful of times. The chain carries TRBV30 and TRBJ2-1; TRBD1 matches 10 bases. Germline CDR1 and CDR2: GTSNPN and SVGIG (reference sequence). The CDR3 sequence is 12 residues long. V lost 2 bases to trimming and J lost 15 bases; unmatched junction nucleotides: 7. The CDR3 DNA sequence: TGTGCCTGGAGTTATCAGGGACAGGGGTCGTTCTTC. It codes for CAWSYQGQGSFF.

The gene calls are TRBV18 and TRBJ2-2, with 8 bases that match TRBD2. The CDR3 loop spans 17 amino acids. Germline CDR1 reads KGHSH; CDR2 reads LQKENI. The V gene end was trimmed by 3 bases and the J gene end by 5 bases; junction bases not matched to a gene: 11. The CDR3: CASSPQGVRGATGELFF. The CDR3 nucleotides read TGTGCCAGCTCACCGCAGGGAGTGCGGGGGGCGACCGGGGAGCTGTTTTTT.

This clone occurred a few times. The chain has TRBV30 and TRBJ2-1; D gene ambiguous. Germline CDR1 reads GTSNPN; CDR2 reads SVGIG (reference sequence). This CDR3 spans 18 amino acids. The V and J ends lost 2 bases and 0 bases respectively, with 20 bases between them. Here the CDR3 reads CAWSQRPRPFSSYNEQFF. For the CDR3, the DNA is TGTGCCTGGAGTCAGAGGCCACGACCTTTTAGCTCCTACAATGAGCAGTTCTTC.

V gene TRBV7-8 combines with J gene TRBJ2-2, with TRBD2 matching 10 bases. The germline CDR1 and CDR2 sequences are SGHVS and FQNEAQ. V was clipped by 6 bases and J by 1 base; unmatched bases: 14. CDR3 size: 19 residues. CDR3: CASSNDRGLAVMNTGELFF. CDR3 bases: TGTGCCAGCAGTAATGATCGCGGACTAGCGGTGATGAACACCGGGGAGCTGTTTTTT.

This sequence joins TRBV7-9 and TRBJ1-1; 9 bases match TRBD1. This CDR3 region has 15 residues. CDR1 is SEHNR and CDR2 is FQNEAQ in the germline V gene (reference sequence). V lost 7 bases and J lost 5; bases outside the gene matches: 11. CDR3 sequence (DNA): TGTGCCAGCATCGCGGGACAGGGTCTTCGAACTGAAGCTTTCTTT. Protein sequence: CASIAGQGLRTEAFF. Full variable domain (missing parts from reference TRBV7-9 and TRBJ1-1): DTGVSQNPRHKITKRGQNVTFRCDPISEHNRLYWYRQTLGQGPEFLTYFQNEAQLEKSRLLSDRFSAERPKGSFSTLEIQRTEQGDSAMYLCASIAGQGLRTEAFFGQGTRLTVV.

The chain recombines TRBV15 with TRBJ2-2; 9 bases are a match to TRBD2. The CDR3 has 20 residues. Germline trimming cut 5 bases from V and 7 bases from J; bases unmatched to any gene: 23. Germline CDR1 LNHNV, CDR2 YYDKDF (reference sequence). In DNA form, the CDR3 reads TGTGCCACCAGCTCCCAAGGCGGGGGGGAACAGGGGAGATTCTTCGGGGAGCTGTTTTTT. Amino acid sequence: CATSSQGGGEQGRFFGELFF.

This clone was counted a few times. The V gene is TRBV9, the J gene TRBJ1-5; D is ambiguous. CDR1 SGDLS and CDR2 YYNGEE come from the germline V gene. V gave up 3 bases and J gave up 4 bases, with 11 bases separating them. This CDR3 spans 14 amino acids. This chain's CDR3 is CASSARAENQPQHF. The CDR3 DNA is TGTGCCAGCAGCGCGAGGGCAGAGAATCAGCCCCAGCATTTT.